This TCR beta chain was sequenced in a study of blood T cell repertoires in COVID-19. In the study overall: Both acute and convalescent COVID-19 samples were obtained from the United States, Italy and Spain.

Under the authors' procedure: Using reference gene primer amplification, nucleated cell counts were estimated. Only in-frame clones appear in the TCRdb table, and some are missing; sequencing was by immunoSEQ multiplex PCR. V, J and clone size reflect that table, while D and trimming were determined from the DNA. Of approximately 74,000 clones listed, 70% to 90% are singletons. The origin of this receptor is a woman aged 80 or over with active or convalescent COVID-19. The material sequenced was peripheral blood.

As DNA, the CDR3 is TGTGCCAGCAGCCAAACTAGCGGGAGTGTAAATGAGCAGTTCTTC. Translated: CASSQTSGSVNEQFF. V gene TRBV3-1 (or the pseudogene TRBV3-2) combines with J gene TRBJ2-1; TRBD2 matches at 11 bases. The CDR3 has 15 amino acids. V lost 2 bases, J lost 7 bases, and 4 bases stayed unmatched. CDR1 is LGHDT, CDR2 YNNKEL, per germline (reference sequence).